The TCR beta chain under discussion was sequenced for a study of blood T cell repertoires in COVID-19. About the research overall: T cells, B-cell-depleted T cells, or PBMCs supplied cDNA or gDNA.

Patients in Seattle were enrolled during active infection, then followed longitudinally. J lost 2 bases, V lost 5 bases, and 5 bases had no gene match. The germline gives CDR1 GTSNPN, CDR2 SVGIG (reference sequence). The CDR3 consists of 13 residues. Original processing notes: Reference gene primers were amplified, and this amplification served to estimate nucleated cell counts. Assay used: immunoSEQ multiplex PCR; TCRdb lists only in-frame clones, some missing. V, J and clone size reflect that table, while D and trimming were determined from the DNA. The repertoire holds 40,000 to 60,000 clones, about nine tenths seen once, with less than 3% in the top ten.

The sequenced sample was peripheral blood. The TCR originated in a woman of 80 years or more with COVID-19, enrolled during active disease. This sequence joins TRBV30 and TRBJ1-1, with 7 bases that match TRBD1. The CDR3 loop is CAWGQGGNTEAFF. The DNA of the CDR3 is TGTGCCTGGGGGCAGGGGGGAAACACTGAAGCTTTCTTT.